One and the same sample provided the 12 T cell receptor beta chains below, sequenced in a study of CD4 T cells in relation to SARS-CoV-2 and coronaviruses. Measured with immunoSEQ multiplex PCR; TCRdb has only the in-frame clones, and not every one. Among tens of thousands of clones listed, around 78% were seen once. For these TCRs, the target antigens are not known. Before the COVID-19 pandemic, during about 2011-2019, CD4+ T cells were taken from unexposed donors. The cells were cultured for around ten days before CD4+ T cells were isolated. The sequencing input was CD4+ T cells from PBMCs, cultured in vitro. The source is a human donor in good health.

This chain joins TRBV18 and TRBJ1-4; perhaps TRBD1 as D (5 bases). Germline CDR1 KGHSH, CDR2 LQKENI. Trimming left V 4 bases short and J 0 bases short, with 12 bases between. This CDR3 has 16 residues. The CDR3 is CASSLDRPATNEKLFF. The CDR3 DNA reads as TGTGCCAGCTCACTCGACAGACCCGCAACTAATGAAAAACTGTTTTTT.

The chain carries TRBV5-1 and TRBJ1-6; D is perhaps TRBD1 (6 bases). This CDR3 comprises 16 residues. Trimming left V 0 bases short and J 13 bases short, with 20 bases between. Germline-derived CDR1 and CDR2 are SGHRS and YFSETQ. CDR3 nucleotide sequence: TGCGCCAGCAGCTTGGACGGGGGCGCCTCCAACGCGCCCCTCCACTTT. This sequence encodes CASSLDGGASNAPLHF.

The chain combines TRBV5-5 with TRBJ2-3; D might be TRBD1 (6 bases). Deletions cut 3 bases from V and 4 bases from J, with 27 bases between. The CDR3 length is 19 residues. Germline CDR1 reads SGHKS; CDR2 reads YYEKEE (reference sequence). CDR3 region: CASSSDGRGPQGYPDTQYF. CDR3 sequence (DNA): TGTGCCAGCAGCTCCGACGGCAGGGGTCCTCAGGGGTATCCAGATACGCAGTATTTT.

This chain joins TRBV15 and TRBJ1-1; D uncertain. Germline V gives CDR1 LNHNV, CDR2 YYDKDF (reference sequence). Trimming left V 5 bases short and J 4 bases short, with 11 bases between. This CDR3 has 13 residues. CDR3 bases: TGTGCCACCAGCCCCAGAGGCAGCACTGAAGCTTTCTTT. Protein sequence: CATSPRGSTEAFF.

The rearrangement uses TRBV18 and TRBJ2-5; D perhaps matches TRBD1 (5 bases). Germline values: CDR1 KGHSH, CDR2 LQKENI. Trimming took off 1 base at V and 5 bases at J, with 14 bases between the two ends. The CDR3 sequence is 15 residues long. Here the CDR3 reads CASSPLQGRVETQYF. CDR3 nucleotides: TGTGCCAGCTCACCACTCCAGGGTAGGGTGGAGACCCAGTACTTC.

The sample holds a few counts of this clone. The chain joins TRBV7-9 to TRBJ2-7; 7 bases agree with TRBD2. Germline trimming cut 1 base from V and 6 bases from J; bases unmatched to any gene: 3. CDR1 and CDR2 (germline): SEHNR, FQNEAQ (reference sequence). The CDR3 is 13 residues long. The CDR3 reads CASSLGGEGEQYF. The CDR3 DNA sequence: TGTGCCAGCAGCTTAGGAGGGGAGGGCGAGCAGTACTTC.

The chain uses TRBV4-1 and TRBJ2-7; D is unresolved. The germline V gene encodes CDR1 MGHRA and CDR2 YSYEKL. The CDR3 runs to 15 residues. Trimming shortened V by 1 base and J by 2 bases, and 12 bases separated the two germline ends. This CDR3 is CASSQAESVPYEQYF. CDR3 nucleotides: TGCGCCAGCAGCCAAGCGGAGTCAGTCCCCTACGAGCAGTACTTC.

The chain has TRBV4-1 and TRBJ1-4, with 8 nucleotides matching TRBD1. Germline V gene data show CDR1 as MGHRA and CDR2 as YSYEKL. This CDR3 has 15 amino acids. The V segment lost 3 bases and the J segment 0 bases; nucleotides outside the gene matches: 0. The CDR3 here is CASSQGQATNEKLFF. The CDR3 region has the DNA TGCGCCAGCAGCCAGGGACAGGCAACTAATGAAAAACTGTTTTTT.

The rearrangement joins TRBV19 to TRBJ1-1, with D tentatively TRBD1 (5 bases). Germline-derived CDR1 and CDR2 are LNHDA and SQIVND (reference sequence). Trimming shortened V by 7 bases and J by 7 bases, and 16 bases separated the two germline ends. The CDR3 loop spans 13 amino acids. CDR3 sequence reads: CASISRGYGEAFF. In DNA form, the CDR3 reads TGTGCCAGTATCTCCCGGGGGTATGGTGAAGCTTTCTTT.

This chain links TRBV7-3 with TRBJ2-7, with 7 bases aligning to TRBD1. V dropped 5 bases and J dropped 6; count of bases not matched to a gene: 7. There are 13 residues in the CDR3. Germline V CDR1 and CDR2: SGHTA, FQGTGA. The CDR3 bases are TGTGCCAGCAGCGCATCATCAGGGGGCGAGCAGTACTTC. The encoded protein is CASSASSGGEQYF.

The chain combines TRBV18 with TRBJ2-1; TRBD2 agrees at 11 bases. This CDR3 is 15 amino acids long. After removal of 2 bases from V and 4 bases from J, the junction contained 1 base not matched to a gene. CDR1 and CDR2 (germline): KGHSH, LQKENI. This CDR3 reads CASSPGTSGYNEQFF. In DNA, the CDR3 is TGTGCCAGCTCACCAGGGACTAGCGGTTACAATGAGCAGTTCTTC.

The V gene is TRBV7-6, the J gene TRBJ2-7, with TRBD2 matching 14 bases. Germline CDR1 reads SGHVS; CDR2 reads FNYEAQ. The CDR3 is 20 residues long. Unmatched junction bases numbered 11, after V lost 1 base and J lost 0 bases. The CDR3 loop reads CASSLVPGLAGDDSSYEQYF. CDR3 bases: TGTGCCAGCAGCTTAGTCCCGGGACTAGCGGGAGATGACTCCTCCTACGAGCAGTACTTC.